This TCR beta chain was captured in a study of control samples from healthy donors and cancer patients. The data were produced by immunoSEQ multiplex PCR, yet TCRdb's version contains in-frame clones alone and is incomplete. In the table there are over 100,000 clones, 88% of which are singletons. This clone occurred a few times. The CDR3 runs 13 residues. Trimming removed 1 base from V and 10 bases from J, with 13 bases in between. Germline CDR1 and CDR2: MGHDK and SYGVNS. The sequencing input was blood. V is TRBV25-1 and J is TRBJ1-2; D is unresolved. The origin of this receptor is a man between 40 and 49 years old in good health. Here the CDR3 DNA reads TGTGCCAGCAGTGAATTATTAGTAGGACCCTACACCTTC. Protein sequence: CASSELLVGPYTF.